The next 15 T cell receptor beta chains were all read from a single sample in a study of T cell repertoires in cytomegalovirus infection. Via MiXCR, TCRdb re-called the reads, giving one row per CDR3 protein. Among about 570,000 distinct CDR3 sequences, around 40% were seen once, and the ten largest hold around 46%. Their antigen targets remain unknown. Sequenced material: cultured PBMCs, taken from culture after CMV antigen stimulation. The receptors were gathered from a human donor in good health (CMV status not recorded). Some clones in this sample may be carry-over from other donors' samples.

This clonotype was seen a handful of times. This chain links TRBV7-8 with TRBJ1-3, with unresolved D. CDR1 is SGHVS and CDR2 is FQNEAQ in the germline V gene. Trimming removed 2 bases from V and 3 bases from J, with 17 bases in between. The length of the CDR3 is 17 residues. The CDR3 nucleotides are TGTGCCAGCAGCTTAACCGTCGGGGTTCTGCGTGGAAACACCATATATTTT. Amino acids: CASSLTVGVLRGNTIYF.

This clonotype has more than one count but fewer than ten. CDR3 region: CAGRTGFTDTQYF. In DNA, the CDR3 is TGTGCCGGGCGGACAGGGTTCACAGATACGCAGTATTTT. The chain joins TRBV12-3 or TRBV12-4 to TRBJ2-3; TRBD1 matches at 8 bases. The CDR3 has 13 residues. V trimming: 11 bases; J trimming: 2 bases; junction bases outside the gene matches: 6.

In this sample, this clonotype turned up many times. The chain is built from TRBV7-9 and TRBJ1-4; a possible D gene is TRBD1 (5 bases). The germline V gene has CDR1 SEHNR and CDR2 FQNEAQ (reference sequence). V lost 5 bases, J lost 8 bases, and 18 bases lay in between. CDR3 length: 15 amino acids. The CDR3 DNA sequence: TGTGCCAGCAGCCACATCGGGCAGGGTCCGGAAAAACTGTTTTTT. Protein: CASSHIGQGPEKLFF. Together with reference TRBV7-9 and TRBJ1-4, the CDR3 gives the full variable domain: DTGVSQNPRHKITKRGQNVTFRCDPISEHNRLYWYRQTLGQGPEFLTYFQNEAQLEKSRLLSDRFSAERPKGSFSTLEIQRTEQGDSAMYLCASSHIGQGPEKLFFGSGTQLSVL.

This chain joins TRBV27 and TRBJ1-1; TRBD1 is a possible D gene (5 bases). The CDR3 totals 12 residues. Trimming pared 8 bases from V and 8 bases from J, leaving 15 bases between. Germline V gene lookup returns CDR1 MNHEY and CDR2 SMNVEV (reference sequence). CDR3 nucleotide sequence: TGTGCCAGCGGCCAGGGACCGTTAGAAGCTTTCTTT. It codes for CASGQGPLEAFF.

This clonotype was seen just once. Because it lacks the conserved phenylalanine or tryptophan at the end, this CDR3 is likely a read error. The chain employs TRBV4-1 and TRBJ2-1, with TRBD2 matching 8 bases. The CDR3 is made up of 16 amino acids. The trim removed 1 base at V and 9 bases at J, leaving 11 bases unmatched. Germline assignment: CDR1 MGHRA and CDR2 YSYEKL. CDR3 amino acids: CASSQGAASGFTEQFL. In DNA, the CDR3 is TGCGCCAGCAGCCAAGGTGCGGCTAGCGGGTTCACTGAGCAGTTCTTG.

This chain connects TRBV7-2 to TRBJ1-3, with D uncertain. Germline V gives CDR1 SGHTA, CDR2 FQGNSA. V gave up 2 bases and J gave up 0 bases, with 8 bases separating them. CDR3 length: 15 residues. This CDR3 is CASSLSPDSGNTIYF. CDR3 sequence (DNA): TGTGCCAGCAGCTTATCCCCCGACTCTGGAAACACCATATATTTT.

This rearrangement joins TRBV2 to TRBJ2-5, with unresolved D. This CDR3 region has 12 residues. Trimming pared 6 bases from V and 7 bases from J, leaving 12 bases between. The germline CDR1 and CDR2 sequences are SNHLY and FYNNEI. This CDR3 is CASRTEIGTQYF. The CDR3, as DNA: TGTGCCAGCAGGACTGAAATAGGGACCCAGTACTTC.

The chain employs TRBV5-4 and TRBJ2-7; D unresolved. The CDR3 has 15 residues. Germline V lookup: CDR1 SGHNT, CDR2 YYREEE (reference sequence). V dropped 0 bases and J dropped 2 bases, with 12 bases sitting between them. CDR3 residues: CASSLDGDLPYEQYF. The DNA for the CDR3 is TGTGCCAGCAGCTTGGATGGGGATCTTCCCTACGAGCAGTACTTC.

The CDR3 bases are TGTGCCAGCAGCTCCGACGTTAGCGGGGGGGCCTGGGCCCAGTACTTC. Translation: CASSSDVSGGAWAQYF. The chain couples TRBV7-2 to TRBJ2-5, with 11 positions matching TRBD2. The length of the CDR3 is 16 residues. V shed 4 bases, J shed 9 bases, and the junction held 13 bases outside the gene matches. CDR1 SGHTA and CDR2 FQGNSA come from the germline V gene.

This chain links TRBV5-5 with TRBJ1-5; TRBD1 matches at 9 bases. The CDR3 is 13 residues long. V shed 6 bases, J shed 5 bases, and the junction held 3 bases outside the gene matches. Germline assignment: CDR1 SGHKS and CDR2 YYEKEE (reference sequence). CDR3 nucleotides: TGTGCCAGCACTCGGGACAGGGATCAGCCCCAGCATTTT. Its protein is CASTRDRDQPQHF.

This chain uses TRBV19 with TRBJ2-1; perhaps TRBD2 as D (5 bases). The germline CDR1 and CDR2 sequences are LNHDA and SQIVND (reference sequence). CDR3 length equals 12 residues. V was clipped by 4 bases and J by 9 bases, with 10 bases between them. DNA of the CDR3: TGTGCCAGTAGTACTCTAGCAGGTGAGCAGTTCTTC. Amino acid sequence: CASSTLAGEQFF.

This clonotype has just a few counts. The J gene is TRBJ2-5, the V gene TRBV6-5; 7 bases line up with TRBD2. The CDR3 contains 15 residues. V trimming: 0 bases; J trimming: 5 bases; junction bases outside the gene matches: 6. The V gene's germline CDR1 is MNHEY and CDR2 SVGAGI. CDR3: CASSYSSLAAETQYF. The CDR3 bases are TGTGCCAGCAGTTACTCGAGTCTAGCGGCGGAGACCCAGTACTTC.

V and J are TRBV7-9 and TRBJ2-7; 7 bases match TRBD2. There are 15 residues in the CDR3. V lost 5 bases and J lost 3; bases outside the gene matches: 10. The germline gives CDR1 SEHNR, CDR2 FQNEAQ (reference sequence). The CDR3 loop is CASSASVSGDYEQYF. In DNA, the CDR3 is TGTGCCAGCAGCGCATCGGTGAGCGGGGACTACGAGCAGTACTTC.

The gene calls are TRBV7-2 and TRBJ1-3; no definite D call. V gave up 5 bases and J gave up 0 bases, with 5 bases separating them. This CDR3 contains 13 residues. Germline CDR1 reads SGHTA; CDR2 reads FQGNSA. CDR3 in DNA: TGTGCCAGCAGCCGCCGCTCTGGAAACACCATATATTTT. Encoded protein: CASSRRSGNTIYF. The variable domain in full, with the rest retrieved from reference TRBV7-2 and TRBJ1-3, is GAGVSQSPSNKVTEKGKDVELRCDPISGHTALYWYRQSLGQGLEFLIYFQGNSAPDKSGLPSDRFSAERTGGSVSTLTIQRTQQEDSAVYLCASSRRSGNTIYFGEGSWLTVV.

The chain combines TRBV7-2 with TRBJ2-2; maybe TRBD1 (8 bases). The CDR3 has 14 amino acids. Deletions cut 3 bases from V and 11 bases from J, with 16 bases between. Germline values: CDR1 SGHTA, CDR2 FQGNSA. Here the CDR3 DNA reads TGTGCCAGCAGCTTCCGACAGGGGAGGGACGAGCTGTTTTTT. It codes for CASSFRQGRDELFF.